A single sample is the source of the 3 T cell receptor beta chains below, sequenced in a study of blood T cell repertoires in COVID-19. Produced via immunoSEQ multiplex PCR; TCRdb's table is partial and in-frame only. The sample consists of about 110,000 clones, 65% to 80% of them appearing once. The sample was peripheral blood. All receptors derive from a man in his 70s with active or convalescent COVID-19.

This clone was recorded a few times. V is TRBV10-3 and J is TRBJ1-1; a possible D gene is TRBD1 (6 bases). This CDR3 contains 16 residues. Trimming removed 5 bases at V and 2 bases at J, with 18 bases between. CDR1 is ENHRY and CDR2 is SYGVKD in the germline V gene. Written as DNA, the CDR3 is TGTGCCATCAGTCTCCCTCCGGGGGGGCTTAACACTGAAGCTTTCTTT. It codes for CAISLPPGGLNTEAFF.

This chain links TRBV6-5 with TRBJ1-2, with D tentatively TRBD1 (5 bases). This CDR3 is built from 13 residues. V was trimmed by 4 bases and J by 4 bases, leaving 10 bases between them. Germline CDR1 reads MNHEY; CDR2 reads SVGAGI. CDR3 nucleotide sequence: TGTGCCAGCAGTTCAGGGTTCCTCTATGGCTACACCTTC. Protein: CASSSGFLYGYTF.

The chain employs TRBV2 and TRBJ2-2; tentatively, D is TRBD1 (6 bases). Germline loops: CDR1 SNHLY, CDR2 FYNNEI. V lost 8 bases and J 5 bases, leaving 18 bases between the germline ends. The CDR3 contains 15 residues. CDR3 bases: TGTGCCAGCTCAGAAGGGGGTTTGGGGACCGGGGAGCTGTTTTTT. This codes for CASSEGGLGTGELFF.